This T cell receptor beta chain was obtained from a study of T cell clonotyping in hematopoietic cell transplantation. The data were produced by immunoSEQ multiplex PCR, yet TCRdb's version contains in-frame clones alone and is incomplete. The sample lists 5,000 to 6,500 clones, roughly 80% occurring once. Germline V lookup: CDR1 MNHEY, CDR2 SMNVEV (reference sequence). V was cut by 3 bases and J by 2 bases, with 9 bases left in between. This CDR3 is 14 amino acids long. The starting material was peripheral blood mononuclear cells, obtained 180 days after allogeneic stem cell transplant. The chain links TRBV27 to TRBJ2-3; D might be TRBD2 (6 bases). This TCR was sampled from a male patient aged 70-85 years who had an allogeneic stem cell transplant from an unrelated donor, so T cells may come from the graft donor. Some clones in this sample may be carry-over from other donors' samples. The CDR3 DNA sequence: TGTGCCAGCAGTTTGACTAGTCCCACAGATACGCAGTATTTT. Encoded protein: CASSLTSPTDTQYF.